This is a list of T cell receptor beta chains from one sample in a study of graft-versus-host responses after intestinal transplantation. Their antigens are not known. The method was immunoSEQ multiplex PCR; TCRdb's version includes in-frame clones alone and lacks a portion of them. This table holds about 85,000 clones, approximately 89% found once. Specimen: unstimulated CD8+ T cells sorted from spleen or lymph node cells, collected before transplant. The origin of the receptors is a human donor who was the organ donor for an intestinal transplant. Each CDR3 is given with its conserved first and last residue. A D gene is named only where the DNA matches it firmly. Clone size appears in some rows only: once, few, many, or a class for an expanded clone.

clone size	V gene	J gene	D gene	CDR3 DNA	CDR3 protein
NA	TRBV7-6	TRBJ2-4	NA	TGTGCCAGCAGCTTAGGGCAAGGGAGCGTCATTCAGTACTTC	CASSLGQGSVIQYF
NA	TRBV19	TRBJ1-3	TRBD1	TGTGCCAGTAGAAGGGGGCTAGAAAACACCATATATTTT	CASRRGLENTIYF
NA	TRBV5-4	TRBJ1-1	NA	TGTGCCAGCAGCTCGGTGAGGGCAATGAACACTGAAGCTTTCTTT	CASSSVRAMNTEAFF
NA	TRBV6-1	TRBJ1-1	NA	TGTGCCAGCAGTGTATCTCCCTACGGAAACACTGAAGCTTTCTTT	CASSVSPYGNTEAFF
few	TRBV12-5	TRBJ1-2	TRBD1	TGTGCTAGTCAGGGACAGCTGAACTATGGCTACACCTTC	CASQGQLNYGYTF
NA	TRBV7-3	TRBJ2-5	TRBD2	TGTGCCAGCAGCTTAAATAGCGGGGCCGGGGAGACCCAGTACTTC	CASSLNSGAGETQYF
few	TRBV27	TRBJ2-7	NA	TGTGCCAGCAGGCCTAGCCGGGGCGAGCAGTACTTC	CASRPSRGEQYF
NA	TRBV6-6	TRBJ2-3	TRBD1	TGTGCCAGCAGCATGGGACAGTCTAGCACAGATACGCAGTATTTT	CASSMGQSSTDTQYF
NA	TRBV5-5	TRBJ2-7	NA	TGTGCCAGCAACTTGCAGGGAACCCACTACGAGCAGTACTTC	CASNLQGTHYEQYF
NA	TRBV18	TRBJ2-2	NA	TGTGCCAGCTCACCCGAGGACGTTTTCGGGGAGCTGTTTTTT	CASSPEDVFGELFF
NA	TRBV30	TRBJ1-1	NA	TGTGCCTGGATGGGGGGTCAGTATACTGAAGCTTTCTTT	CAWMGGQYTEAFF
NA	TRBV6-4	TRBJ2-1	TRBD2	TGTGCCAGCAGTGTGGGGCGGGAGGCCCATGAGCAGTTCTTC	CASSVGREAHEQFF
NA	TRBV7-9	TRBJ2-2	NA	TGTGCCAGCAGCCCCGTGAACACCGGGGAGCTGTTTTTT	CASSPVNTGELFF
NA	TRBV19	TRBJ2-7	TRBD1	TGTGCCAGTACCGGACAGGGTATGGACGAGCAGTACTTC	CASTGQGMDEQYF
NA	TRBV5-1	TRBJ2-7	TRBD1	TGCGCCAGCAACCCGGGACAGGGTATACACGAGCAGTACTTC	CASNPGQGIHEQYF
NA	TRBV6-1	TRBJ2-7	TRBD1	TGTGCCAGCAGCCAGGGGACAGGGGACCACGAGCAGTACTTC	CASSQGTGDHEQYF
NA	TRBV5-1	TRBJ2-3	TRBD2	TGCGCCAGCAGCTTGGTGAGCGGGGCGACACATCGGTATTTT	CASSLVSGATHRYF
NA	TRBV18	TRBJ1-2	TRBD1	TGTGCCAGCTCACCATATTACAGGGGCCCCTATGGCTACACCTTC	CASSPYYRGPYGYTF
NA	TRBV6-5	TRBJ1-1	TRBD1	TGTGCCAGCAGGGTGTCAGGGGGAGTCACTGAAGCTTTCTTT	CASRVSGGVTEAFF
NA	TRBV12-5	TRBJ1-1	NA	TGTGCTAGTGGTTTGGTATTTGAAGGGATGAACACTGAAGCTTTCTTT	CASGLVFEGMNTEAFF
NA	TRBV4-1	TRBJ2-7	NA	TGCGCCAGCAGCCAAGGTAGCGGCGGCTACGAGCAGTACTTC	CASSQGSGGYEQYF
NA	TRBV2	TRBJ2-1	NA	TGTGCCAGCAGTGAACGGGCGGAGAGATTGGAGCAGTTCTTC	CASSERAERLEQFF
once	TRBV19	TRBJ2-7	TRBD1	TGTGCCAGTAGTCGGGCAGGGGGCAACGAGCAGTACTTC	CASSRAGGNEQYF
NA	TRBV18	TRBJ2-1	TRBD1	TGTGCCAGCTCACTAGCGCACCGACAGGGGGCTGGATACAATGAGCAGTTCTTC	CASSLAHRQGAGYNEQFF
NA	TRBV20-1	TRBJ2-1	NA	TGCAGTGCTGGACTACCCAATGAGCAGTTCTTC	CSAGLPNEQFF
NA	TRBV11-2	TRBJ1-1	NA	TGTGCCAGCAGCTTGTGGTCTAACACTGAAGCTTTCTTT	CASSLWSNTEAFF
once	TRBV27	TRBJ1-6	NA	TGTGCCAGCAGTTTATCGGGGGGGCCCCTCCACTTT	CASSLSGGPLHF
NA	TRBV6-1	TRBJ1-4	NA	TGTGCCAGCAGTGAGCATCATGGGGTGGGACTGTTTTTT	CASSEHHGVGLFF
NA	TRBV5-5	TRBJ2-7	NA	TGTGCCAGCAGGATTCGGACACATACGCCCTACGAGCAGTACTTC	CASRIRTHTPYEQYF
NA	TRBV27	TRBJ2-7	TRBD2	TGTGCCAGCAGTTTCCGGCGGGAGAGCTACGAGCAGTACTTC	CASSFRRESYEQYF
NA	TRBV29-1	TRBJ2-7	TRBD1	TGCAGCGTGACAGGGGTCACTCCTCCGGACGAGCAGTACTTC	CSVTGVTPPDEQYF
NA	TRBV11-2	TRBJ2-3	NA	TGTGCCAGCACCCTAGGGGTTGTTGGCACAGATACGCAGTATTTT	CASTLGVVGTDTQYF
NA	TRBV19	TRBJ2-7	NA	TGTGCCAGTAAATTTGCAGGGGCAGGGGCCGGCGAGCAGTACTTC	CASKFAGAGAGEQYF
NA	TRBV6-5	TRBJ2-7	NA	TGTGCCAGCAGTTACTCATACAGGGCCAAACCTTACGAGCAGTACTTC	CASSYSYRAKPYEQYF
NA	TRBV5-8	TRBJ2-7	TRBD1	TGTGCCAGCAGCTCCCGGACAGGGACGGGGGAGCAGTACTTC	CASSSRTGTGEQYF
NA	TRBV7-2	TRBJ2-3	TRBD2	TGTGCCAGCAGCTTAGATGCGGGAGCATTTAAAAATACGCAGTATTTT	CASSLDAGAFKNTQYF
NA	TRBV6-1	TRBJ1-1	NA	TGTGCCAGCACCAAGCGGAGACACGGGCCCTCTGAAGCTTTCTTT	CASTKRRHGPSEAFF
once	TRBV6-5	TRBJ1-2	NA	TGTGCCAGCAGTTACTCAGGGGGCTATGGCTACACCTTC	CASSYSGGYGYTF
NA	TRBV11-2	TRBJ2-1	NA	TGTGCCAGCAGCTTAGACACCTCCTACAATGAGCAGTTCTTC	CASSLDTSYNEQFF
NA	TRBV2	TRBJ2-1	NA	TGTGCCAGCAGTCTTGACAGGGAGGGGTACAATGAGCAGTTCTTC	CASSLDREGYNEQFF
NA	TRBV14	TRBJ2-7	NA	TGTGCCAGCAGCCTTTTTGGGTCCGAGCAGTACTTC	CASSLFGSEQYF
NA	TRBV11-3	TRBJ2-1	NA	TGTGCCAGCAGCTCCCGGATAGGGGGGCCCCCTTACAATGAGCAGTTCTTC	CASSSRIGGPPYNEQFF
NA	TRBV6-5	TRBJ1-1	NA	TGTGCCAGCAGTCCCTCCGGGGGACCACCTGAAGCTTTCTTT	CASSPSGGPPEAFF
NA	TRBV13	TRBJ2-3	TRBD1	TGTGCCAGCAGCTCAGACCGGGACAGGGCCGATACGCAGTATTTT	CASSSDRDRADTQYF
NA	TRBV30	TRBJ2-2	NA	TGTGCCTACCCCAGGTCGAACACCGGGGAGCTGTTTTTT	CAYPRSNTGELFF
NA	TRBV15	TRBJ1-4	NA	TGTGCCACCAGCCCCGGGGCCTCTAATGAAAAACTGTTTTTT	CATSPGASNEKLFF
once	TRBV28	TRBJ2-2	TRBD2	TGTGCCAGCATCCCCTCCGCCCCCTCTAGCGGGGGGCCAACCGGGGAGCTGTTTTTT	CASIPSAPSSGGPTGELFF
NA	TRBV10-2	TRBJ2-3	TRBD2	TGCGCCAGCAGTGAGTCCCTAGCGGGATACACAGATACGCAGTATTTT	CASSESLAGYTDTQYF
NA	TRBV4-1	TRBJ2-7	TRBD2	TGCGCCAGCAGCCAACCCGGGACTAGCGGGGATTACGAGCAGTACTTC	CASSQPGTSGDYEQYF
NA	TRBV6-4	TRBJ2-3	TRBD1	TGTGCCAGCAGTGACTCGGGGACAGGCCCGCAGTATTTT	CASSDSGTGPQYF
NA	TRBV21-1	TRBJ1-5	NA	TGTGCCAGCACCTTCGGGGAGCAAAGGGGCCCGCGCAGGCAGCCCCAGCATTTT	CASTFGEQRGPRRQPQHF
NA	TRBV11-2	TRBJ2-7	NA	TGTGCCAGCAGCGTCAATCTGGCGGATGCCTACGAGCAGTACTTC	CASSVNLADAYEQYF
NA	TRBV30	TRBJ2-7	NA	TGTGCCTGGAGCAGCGGTAGCTCCTACGAGCAGTACTTC	CAWSSGSSYEQYF
NA	TRBV5-1	TRBJ1-1	NA	TGCGCCAGCAGGAAAGGGGCTGAAGCTTTCTTT	CASRKGAEAFF